The 16 T cell receptor beta chains presented below share a single source sample, sequenced in a study of shared clonotypes between healthy human individuals (dated by TCRdb to the early 2020s). CD8 naive samples were obtained by positive selection for CCR7 among CD45RO-negative cells, yielding a CD45RA+CCR7+ population from which TemRA cells were excluded. Receptors were amplified or captured by the immunoSEQ multiplex PCR assay. TCRdb took this table from immuneACCESS and kept in-frame rearrangements with V and J called. Such tables lack part of the clones; where checked against another copy, unresolved V genes explain under half of the gap, and the rest is unexplained. This sample holds approximately 1.9 million clones; around 95% were observed only once. Around 1.7% of the sample is taken by the ten largest. The sample was naive CD8+ T cells from PBMCs. The sample's cell subset or site, from its label and the paper: CD45RA+CCR7+. All receptors derive from a man younger than 35 in good health. Some clones in this sample may be carry-over from other donors' samples.

This chain links TRBV13 with TRBJ2-2, with 7 positions matching TRBD1. CDR1 is PRHDT, CDR2 FYEKMQ, per germline (reference sequence). This CDR3 has 17 residues. With 7 bases clipped from V and 5 bases from J, the junction kept 16 bases outside the gene matches. DNA of the CDR3: TGTGCCAGCACCCCCCCCACAGGGGAATCCACGACCGGGGAGCTGTTTTTT. This gives the protein CASTPPTGESTTGELFF.

In regard to this clone: This same CDR3 is encoded by further DNA sequences in the sample. This chain links TRBV27 with TRBJ2-7; D uncertain. The germline V and J ends were trimmed by 3 bases and 0 bases, with 6 bases remaining between them. Germline lookup yields CDR1 MNHEY and CDR2 SMNVEV (reference sequence). The CDR3 is 13 residues long. CDR3 sequence (DNA): TGTGCCAGCAGTTTTTCTGGCTCCTACGAGCAGTACTTC. Translating gives CASSFSGSYEQYF.

The chain recombines TRBV27 with TRBJ1-5; the D is unclear. The CDR3 extends over 16 amino acids. V shed 2 bases and J shed 2 bases, with 13 bases lying between them. Germline-derived CDR1 and CDR2 are MNHEY and SMNVEV (reference sequence). CDR3 sequence (DNA): TGTGCCAGCAGTTTAACCCCCTGGGGTCGCAATCAGCCCCAGCATTTT. This sequence encodes CASSLTPWGRNQPQHF.

The J gene is TRBJ1-4, the V gene TRBV27; 10 bases map to TRBD1. With 5 bases clipped from V and 2 bases from J, the junction kept 11 bases outside the gene matches. CDR3 length equals 18 residues. The germline gives CDR1 MNHEY, CDR2 SMNVEV (reference sequence). CDR3 DNA sequence: TGTGCCAGCAGTGCCACCGGGACAGGGGTGAGGACTAATGAAAAACTGTTTTTT. This sequence encodes CASSATGTGVRTNEKLFF.

CDR3 nucleotides: TGTGCCAGCAGTTCTTCTGAACTGAGCTCCTACGAGCAGTACTTC. It yields the protein CASSSSELSSYEQYF. This chain joins TRBV6-5 and TRBJ2-7; D remains unclear. V lost 4 bases and J 0 bases, leaving 13 bases between the germline ends. CDR3 size: 15 residues. Germline V gene data show CDR1 as MNHEY and CDR2 as SVGAGI.

The rearrangement uses TRBV4-1 and TRBJ2-7, with D perhaps TRBD1 (5 bases). Per germline, CDR1 MGHRA and CDR2 YSYEKL. The length of the CDR3 is 15 residues. The V end lost 0 bases, the J end lost 2 bases, and 11 bases lay between the germline ends. The CDR3: CASSQERGTPYEQYF. The CDR3 nucleotides are TGCGCCAGCAGCCAAGAAAGGGGCACCCCCTACGAGCAGTACTTC.

The chain combines TRBV29-1 with TRBJ2-1; 8 nucleotides align to TRBD2. V gave up 6 bases and J gave up 10 bases; unmatched junction bases: 14. CDR1 and CDR2 from the germline V gene are SQVTM and ANQGSEA. The CDR3 is made up of 14 amino acids. Here the CDR3 DNA reads TGCAGCGTGGAGTCCGGGAGGGCGAGGGGGGAGCAGTTCTTC. Protein: CSVESGRARGEQFF.

The J gene is TRBJ1-5, the V gene TRBV5-6; D perhaps matches TRBD1 (5 bases). Germline assignment: CDR1 SGHDT and CDR2 YYEEEE. The CDR3 is 12 residues long. The ends were cut back, 6 bases at V and 6 bases at J, with 10 bases in the middle. CDR3: CASNVGGQPQHF. The CDR3 DNA sequence: TGTGCCAGCAACGTGGGGGGTCAGCCCCAGCATTTT.

The DNA of the CDR3 is TGTGCCAGCAGTAGTACAGGTTTCTACGAGCAGTACTTC. This sequence encodes CASSSTGFYEQYF. The chain uses TRBV6-5 and TRBJ2-7; possibly TRBD1 for D (5 bases). The germline V gene encodes CDR1 MNHEY and CDR2 SVGAGI. The V gene lost 5 bases and the J gene lost 3 bases, with 11 bases spanning the gap. CDR3 size: 13 residues.

This chain joins TRBV7-8 and TRBJ1-1; D is perhaps TRBD1 (5 bases). Between the trimmed V and J ends, which lost 1 base and 4 bases, there was a span of 7 bases. Germline CDR1 is SGHVS and CDR2 is FQNEAQ. The CDR3 contains 13 residues. The CDR3 nucleotides are TGTGCCAGCAGCTTAGAACAGGCCACTGAAGCTTTCTTT. Translated: CASSLEQATEAFF.

The J gene is TRBJ2-2, the V gene TRBV7-7; 9 bases fit TRBD1. With V trimmed by 5 bases and J by 4 bases, 5 bases remained unmatched. The CDR3 covers 15 residues. The germline CDR1 and CDR2 sequences are SSHAT and FNYEAQ (reference sequence). The CDR3 nucleotides are TGTGCCAGCAGCCAGGGACAGGGACCCACCGGGGAGCTGTTTTTT. Residues: CASSQGQGPTGELFF.

The rearrangement uses TRBV7-9 and TRBJ2-7; D gene unclear. V dropped 5 bases and J dropped 3 bases, with 11 bases sitting between them. CDR3 length equals 13 residues. Germline V gene sequence: CDR1 SEHNR, CDR2 FQNEAQ (reference sequence). This CDR3 reads CASSPGPNYEQYF. In DNA form, the CDR3 reads TGTGCCAGCAGCCCCGGACCAAACTACGAGCAGTACTTC.

The chain employs TRBV29-1 and TRBJ2-1; no definite D call. There are 12 residues in the CDR3. Germline-derived CDR1 and CDR2 are SQVTM and ANQGSEA. V was cut by 4 bases and J by 10 bases, with 14 bases left in between. CDR3 residues: CSVVGMGWEQFF. CDR3 bases: TGCAGCGTTGTGGGAATGGGATGGGAGCAGTTCTTC.

This clone occurred once. This CDR3 is also generated by other DNA sequences in the sample. The V gene is TRBV29-1, the J gene TRBJ2-2; D possibly uses TRBD1 or TRBD2 (5 bases each). This CDR3 is built from 13 residues. With 5 bases removed from V and 3 bases from J, the gap between germline ends came to 10 bases. Germline CDR1 and CDR2: SQVTM and ANQGSEA. The CDR3 is CSVLLGDTGELFF. The DNA of the CDR3 is TGCAGCGTTCTATTGGGGGACACCGGGGAGCTGTTTTTT.

The V call is TRBV7-3, the J call TRBJ2-2; D remains ambiguous. With 6 bases removed from V and 1 base from J, the gap between germline ends came to 6 bases. Per the germline V gene, CDR1 is SGHTA and CDR2 is FQGTGA. This CDR3 region has 13 residues. In DNA form, the CDR3 reads TGTGCCAGCAGTACAAGGAACACCGGGGAGCTGTTTTTT. It yields the protein CASSTRNTGELFF.

This chain links TRBV28 with TRBJ2-7; 8 positions agree with TRBD2. The CDR3 has 15 residues. Losses at the gene ends were 3 bases for V and 2 bases for J; bases not matched to a gene: 6. Germline V CDR1 and CDR2: MDHEN, SYDVKM. The CDR3 DNA reads TGTGCCAGCAGTTTTGGTGGGACTAGAGCCTACGAGCAGTACTTC. This gives the protein CASSFGGTRAYEQYF.